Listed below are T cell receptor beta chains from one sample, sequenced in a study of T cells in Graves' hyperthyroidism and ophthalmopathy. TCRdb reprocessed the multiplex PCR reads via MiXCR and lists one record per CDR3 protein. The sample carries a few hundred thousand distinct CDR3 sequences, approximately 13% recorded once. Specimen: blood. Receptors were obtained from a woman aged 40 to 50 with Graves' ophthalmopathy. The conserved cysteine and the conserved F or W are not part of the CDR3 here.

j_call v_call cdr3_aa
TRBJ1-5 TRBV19 ASSIDRGSSNQPQH
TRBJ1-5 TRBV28 ASSSGQGTYSNQPQH
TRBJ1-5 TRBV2 ASRRDSNQPQH
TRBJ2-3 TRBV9 ASSVAFSGGAREPADTQY
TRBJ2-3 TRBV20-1 SARDLAGVGDTQY
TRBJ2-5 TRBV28 ASSPRQYQETQY
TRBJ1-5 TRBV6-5 ASSYSDRYQPQH
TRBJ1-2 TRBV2 ASSEARALGYGYT
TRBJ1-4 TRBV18 ASSPRDTTEKLF
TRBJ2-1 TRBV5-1 ASSTGHGAYNEQF
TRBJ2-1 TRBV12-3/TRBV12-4 ASSFRAQGGEQF
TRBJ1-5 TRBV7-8 ASSTTRDRGILFNQPQH
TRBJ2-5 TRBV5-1 ASSPTRDRVETQY
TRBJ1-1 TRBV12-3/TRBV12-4 ASSVNDPILTEAF
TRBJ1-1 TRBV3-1 ASSRQQVANTEAF
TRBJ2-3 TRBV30 AWTQGGSPSTDTQY
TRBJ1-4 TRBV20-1 SALQGEAEKLF
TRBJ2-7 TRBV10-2 ASSDGEDNLGDQQY
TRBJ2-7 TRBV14 ASSLLGGPSNEQY
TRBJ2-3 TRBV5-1 ASSLVGLGDTQY
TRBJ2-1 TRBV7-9 ASRIRDSDNEQF
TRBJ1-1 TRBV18 ASSPPGRSLLEAF
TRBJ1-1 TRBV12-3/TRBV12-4 ASSNRGVAEAF
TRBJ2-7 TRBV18 ASSPRIGGHTSDYEQY
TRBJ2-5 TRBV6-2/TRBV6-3 ASNDQETQY
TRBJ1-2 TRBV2 ASRDRTAFYGYT
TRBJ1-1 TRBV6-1 ASSGGMNTEAF
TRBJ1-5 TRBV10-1 ASSDPNRGAGNQPQH
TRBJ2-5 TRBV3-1 ASSQGPAVKETQY
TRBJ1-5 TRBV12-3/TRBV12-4 ASSLGFQPQH
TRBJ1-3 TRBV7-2 ASSLSDTGNTIY
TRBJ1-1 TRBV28 ASWYRNTEAF
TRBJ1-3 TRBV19 ASSIPAGPENTIY
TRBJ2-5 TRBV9 ASSVDGGRETQY
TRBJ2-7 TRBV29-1 SVQEGIYEQY
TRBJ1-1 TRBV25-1 ASSARTGSNTEAF
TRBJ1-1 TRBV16 ASSQYPGDTEAF